This T cell receptor (beta chain) derives from a study of blood T cells in healthy people across ages. This CDR3 spans 12 amino acids. Germline CDR1 SGHAT, CDR2 FQNNGV. Trimming stripped 5 bases from V and 8 bases from J, with 12 bases between. For the second PCR, which ran for 7 to 11 cycles, a sample-barcoded 5' primer and a J-beta primer mix were used. TCRdb redid the calling of the 5' RACE reads with MiXCR, one entry per CDR3 protein. This table has 1.5 million to 2 million distinct CDR3 sequences, 25% to 30% appearing once. The sequencing sample was made of blood. This receptor was obtained from a woman under 40 in good health. The chain links TRBV11-2 to TRBJ1-2; D possibly corresponds to TRBD1 (6 bases). The CDR3: CASSDFRGGYTF. The CDR3 DNA reads TGTGCCAGCAGCGATTTCAGGGGAGGCTACACCTTC.